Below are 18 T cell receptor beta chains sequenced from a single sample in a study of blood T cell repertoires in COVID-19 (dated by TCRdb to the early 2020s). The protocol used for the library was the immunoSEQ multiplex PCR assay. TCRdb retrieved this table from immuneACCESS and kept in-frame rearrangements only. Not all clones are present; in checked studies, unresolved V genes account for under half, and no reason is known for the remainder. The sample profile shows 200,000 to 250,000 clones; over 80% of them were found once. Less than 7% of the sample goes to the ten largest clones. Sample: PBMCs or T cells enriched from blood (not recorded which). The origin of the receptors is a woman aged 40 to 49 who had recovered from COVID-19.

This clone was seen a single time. The CDR3 DNA sequence: TGTGCCAGCCCAGGGGACACAGATACGCAGTATTTT. Translating gives CASPGDTDTQYF. This chain uses TRBV7-2 with TRBJ2-3, with D perhaps TRBD1 (6 bases). V dropped 8 bases and J dropped 2 bases, with 8 bases sitting between them. The germline CDR1 and CDR2 sequences are SGHTA and FQGNSA. The CDR3 loop spans 12 amino acids. The whole variable domain, remainder taken from reference TRBV7-2 and TRBJ2-3, is GAGVSQSPSNKVTEKGKDVELRCDPISGHTALYWYRQSLGQGLEFLIYFQGNSAPDKSGLPSDRFSAERTGGSVSTLTIQRTQQEDSAVYLCASPGDTDTQYFGPGTRLTVL.

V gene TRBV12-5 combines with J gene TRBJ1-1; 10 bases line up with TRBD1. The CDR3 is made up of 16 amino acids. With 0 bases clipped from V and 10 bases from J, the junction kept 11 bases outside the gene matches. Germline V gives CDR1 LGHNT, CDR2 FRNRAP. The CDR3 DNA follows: TGTGCTAGTGGTTTGGTACGCAACGGACAGGGGGTATCAGCTTTCTTT. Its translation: CASGLVRNGQGVSAFF.

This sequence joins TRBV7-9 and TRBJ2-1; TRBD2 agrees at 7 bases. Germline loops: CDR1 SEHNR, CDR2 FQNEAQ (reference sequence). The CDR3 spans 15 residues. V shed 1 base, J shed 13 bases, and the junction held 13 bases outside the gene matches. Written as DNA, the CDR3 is TGTGCCAGCAGCTTAGGGCTAGCGGTAGAAACGCAACAGTTCTTC. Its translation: CASSLGLAVETQQFF.

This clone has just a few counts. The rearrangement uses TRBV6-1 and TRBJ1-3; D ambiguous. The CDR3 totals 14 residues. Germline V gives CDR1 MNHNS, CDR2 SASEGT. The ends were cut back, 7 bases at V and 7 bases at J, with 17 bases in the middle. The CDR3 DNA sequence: TGTGCCAGCACCAAACCCCCTAACGTGAACACCATATATTTT. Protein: CASTKPPNVNTIYF.

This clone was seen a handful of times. In nucleotides, the CDR3 is TGTGCCAGCAACACAGGGCTGGGGGAGCAGTACTTC. As protein: CASNTGLGEQYF. The chain is built from TRBV27 and TRBJ2-7; D perhaps matches TRBD1 (6 bases). V lost 7 bases and J 7 bases, leaving 14 bases between the germline ends. CDR1 MNHEY and CDR2 SMNVEV come from the germline V gene (reference sequence). This CDR3 region has 12 residues.

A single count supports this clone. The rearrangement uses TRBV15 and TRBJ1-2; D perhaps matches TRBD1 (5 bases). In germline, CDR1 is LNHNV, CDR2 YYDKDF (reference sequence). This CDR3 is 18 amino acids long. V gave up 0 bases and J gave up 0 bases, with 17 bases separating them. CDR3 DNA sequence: TGTGCCACCAGCAGAGATACAGGCGGGGCCTTAACTAACTATGGCTACACCTTC. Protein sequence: CATSRDTGGALTNYGYTF.

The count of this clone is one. CDR3 sequence: CAARLAGGTDTQYF. CDR3 in DNA: TGTGCCGCCCGGCTAGCGGGAGGTACAGATACGCAGTATTTT. The V gene is TRBV10-3, the J gene TRBJ2-3; TRBD2 agrees at 11 bases. The CDR3 length is 14 residues. V gave up 11 bases and J gave up 3 bases; unmatched junction bases: 7. In germline, CDR1 is ENHRY, CDR2 SYGVKD.

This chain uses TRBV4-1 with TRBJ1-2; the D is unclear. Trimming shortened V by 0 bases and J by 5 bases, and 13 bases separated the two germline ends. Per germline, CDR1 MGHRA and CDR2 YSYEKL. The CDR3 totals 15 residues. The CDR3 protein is CASSQDPGSLYGYTF. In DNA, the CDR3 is TGCGCCAGCAGCCAAGACCCGGGGAGCCTATATGGCTACACCTTC.

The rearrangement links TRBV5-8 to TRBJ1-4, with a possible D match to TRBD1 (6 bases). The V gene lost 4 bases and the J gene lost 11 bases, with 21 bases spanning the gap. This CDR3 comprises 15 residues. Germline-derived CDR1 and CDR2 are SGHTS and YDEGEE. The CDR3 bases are TGTGCCAGCAGCCTGGGCGGGCAGGGGCTCAGCAAACTGTTTTTT. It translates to CASSLGGQGLSKLFF.

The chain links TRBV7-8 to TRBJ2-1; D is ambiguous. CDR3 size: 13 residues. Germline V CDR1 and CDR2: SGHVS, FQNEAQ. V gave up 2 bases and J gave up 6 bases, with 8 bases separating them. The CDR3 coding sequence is TGTGCCAGCAGCTTATCGTCGGGCAATGAGCAGTTCTTC. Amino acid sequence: CASSLSSGNEQFF.

This CDR3 is CASSSGGRWAKNIQYF. As DNA, the CDR3 is TGTGCCAGCAGCTCTGGAGGGAGATGGGCCAAAAACATTCAGTACTTC. This chain uses TRBV5-6 with TRBJ2-4; weak D call: TRBD2 (6 bases). V was trimmed by 3 bases and J by 1 base, leaving 14 bases between them. This CDR3 spans 16 amino acids. Germline CDR1 reads SGHDT; CDR2 reads YYEEEE.

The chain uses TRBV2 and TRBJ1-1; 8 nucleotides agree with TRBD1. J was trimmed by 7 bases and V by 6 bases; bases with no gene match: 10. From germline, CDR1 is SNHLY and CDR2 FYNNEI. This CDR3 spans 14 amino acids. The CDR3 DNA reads TGTGCCAGCAGGCCTGTGCAGGGGGCGGGTGAAGCTTTCTTT. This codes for CASRPVQGAGEAFF.

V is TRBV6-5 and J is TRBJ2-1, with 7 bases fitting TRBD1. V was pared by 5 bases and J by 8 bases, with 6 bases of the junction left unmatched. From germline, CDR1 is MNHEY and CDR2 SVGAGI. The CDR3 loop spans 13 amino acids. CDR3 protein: CASSPQGWDEQFF. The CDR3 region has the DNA TGTGCCAGCAGTCCACAGGGGTGGGATGAGCAGTTCTTC.

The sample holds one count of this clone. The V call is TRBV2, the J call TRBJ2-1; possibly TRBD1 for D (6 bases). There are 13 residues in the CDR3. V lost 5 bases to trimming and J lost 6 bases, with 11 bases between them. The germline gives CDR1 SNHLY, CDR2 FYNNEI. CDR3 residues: CASSSIQGNEQFF. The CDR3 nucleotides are TGTGCCAGCAGTTCCATACAGGGCAATGAGCAGTTCTTC.

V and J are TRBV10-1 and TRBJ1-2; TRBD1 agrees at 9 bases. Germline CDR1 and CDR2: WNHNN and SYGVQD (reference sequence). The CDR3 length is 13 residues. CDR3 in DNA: TGCGCAGAAAACCCGGACAGGGGATATGGCTACACCTTC. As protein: CAENPDRGYGYTF.

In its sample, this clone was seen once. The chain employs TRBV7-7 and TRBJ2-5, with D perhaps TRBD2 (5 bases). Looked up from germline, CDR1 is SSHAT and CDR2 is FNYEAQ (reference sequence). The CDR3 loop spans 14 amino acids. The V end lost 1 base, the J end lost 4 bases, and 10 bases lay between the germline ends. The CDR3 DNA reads TGTGCCAGCAGCTTAGATACTAGAGGAGAGACCCAGTACTTC. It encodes CASSLDTRGETQYF.

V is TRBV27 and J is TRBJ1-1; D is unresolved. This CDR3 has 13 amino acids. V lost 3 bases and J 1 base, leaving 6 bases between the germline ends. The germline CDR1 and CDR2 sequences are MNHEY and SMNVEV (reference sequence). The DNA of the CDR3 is TGTGCCAGCAGTTTCGCCGGGAACACTGAAGCTTTCTTT. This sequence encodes CASSFAGNTEAFF.

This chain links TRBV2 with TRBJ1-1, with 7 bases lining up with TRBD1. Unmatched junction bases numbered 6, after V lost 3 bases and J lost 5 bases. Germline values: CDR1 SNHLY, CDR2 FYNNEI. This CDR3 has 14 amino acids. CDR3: CASSENRGWTEAFF. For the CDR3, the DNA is TGTGCCAGCAGTGAGAACAGGGGTTGGACTGAAGCTTTCTTT.